The 20 T cell receptor beta chains below all came from one sample that was sequenced in a study of response to subunit inactivated influenza vaccine. TCRdb analysed the RT-PCR reads with MiXCR anew, one entry per CDR3 protein. The sample records some 180,000 distinct CDR3 sequences, about 9% being singletons. The sample here was non-naive T cells sorted from PBMCs, taken on the day of vaccination. The source is a man between 50 and 59 years old who received an inactivated influenza vaccine.

The V call is TRBV7-2, the J call TRBJ2-5; tentatively, D is TRBD1 or TRBD2 (6 bases each). The CDR3 consists of 15 residues. Germline V gene data show CDR1 as SGHTA and CDR2 as FQGNSA. V was pared by 1 base and J by 5 bases, with 14 bases between. The CDR3 loop reads CASSLVGGREETQYF. In DNA form, the CDR3 reads TGTGCCAGCAGCTTAGTTGGGGGGCGCGAGGAGACCCAGTACTTC.

The CDR3 reads CASSPGGQGLETQYF. The CDR3 DNA is TGCGCCAGCAGCCCCGGGGGACAGGGATTGGAGACCCAGTACTTC. V usage is TRBV5-1 and J usage is TRBJ2-5; the match to TRBD1 covers 9 bases. The germline CDR1 and CDR2 sequences are SGHRS and YFSETQ. The CDR3 totals 15 residues. Losses at the gene ends were 4 bases for V and 5 bases for J; bases not matched to a gene: 9.

This chain links TRBV15 with TRBJ2-1, with 7 bases matching TRBD1. The CDR3 runs to 17 residues. Trimming removed 5 bases from V and 0 bases from J; junction bases left unmatched: 10. Germline V gene lookup returns CDR1 LNHNV and CDR2 YYDKDF (reference sequence). The CDR3 DNA sequence: TGTGCCACCAGCGGGGGCCTCAGGGGGAGCTCCTACAATGAGCAGTTCTTC. This translates into CATSGGLRGSSYNEQFF.

This clonotype was detected many times. The V gene is TRBV4-1, the J gene TRBJ1-1; 7 bases align to TRBD1. This CDR3 region has 16 residues. Germline CDR1 and CDR2: MGHRA and YSYEKL. V lost 3 bases, J lost 1 base, and 8 bases stayed unmatched. The CDR3 DNA sequence: TGCGCCAGCAGCCAGCCCTTCAGGGGGGAGAACACTGAAGCTTTCTTT. Amino acids: CASSQPFRGENTEAFF.

This clonotype was seen ten or more times. V and J are TRBV7-8 and TRBJ2-7; 8 bases fit TRBD2. The CDR3 covers 18 residues. Germline CDR1 reads SGHVS; CDR2 reads FQNEAQ. The junction had 14 bases not matched to a gene; V was cut back by 4 bases and J by 0 bases. CDR3 sequence reads: CASSSQRVAGGNSYEQYF. In nucleotides, the CDR3 is TGTGCCAGCAGCTCCCAAAGAGTCGCGGGGGGAAACTCCTACGAGCAGTACTTC.

The rearrangement joins TRBV6-2 or TRBV6-3 to TRBJ1-6, with D hard to call. V lost 9 bases to trimming and J lost 6 bases, with 24 bases between them. The germline V gene encodes CDR1 MNHEY and CDR2 SVGEGT. The CDR3 has 17 amino acids. The CDR3 is CARTTSRDGWGNSPLHF. CDR3 bases: TGTGCCAGGACTACTTCCCGAGACGGATGGGGTAATTCACCCCTCCACTTT.

The chain is built from TRBV3-1 and TRBJ2-3; the D gene could be TRBD1 or TRBD2 (5 bases each). Trimming took 0 bases from V and 1 from J, leaving 17 bases between them. The CDR3 contains 18 residues. Germline V gene sequence: CDR1 LGHDT, CDR2 YNNKEL (reference sequence). The CDR3 loop reads CASSQDVGAAEGTDTQYF. The CDR3 coding sequence is TGTGCCAGCAGCCAAGATGTCGGGGCGGCTGAAGGCACAGATACGCAGTATTTT.

This clonotype was picked up a small number of times. The chain links TRBV28 to TRBJ2-3; D uncertain. V lost 8 bases and J 5 bases, leaving 14 bases between the germline ends. This CDR3 is built from 13 residues. Germline CDR1 is MDHEN and CDR2 is SYDVKM. The CDR3 is CASAHSGVDTQYF. CDR3 coding DNA: TGTGCCAGCGCCCATTCTGGGGTAGATACGCAGTATTTT. The whole variable domain, filled in from reference TRBV28 and TRBJ2-3, reads DVKVTQSSRYLVKRTGEKVFLECVQDMDHENMFWYRQDPGLGLRLIYFSYDVKMKEKGDIPEGYSVSREKKERFSLILESASTNQTSMYLCASAHSGVDTQYFGPGTRLTVL.

This clonotype was seen a few times. Mismatch with germline at one junction end may stem from a read error. The chain carries TRBV7-9 and TRBJ2-5, with D perhaps being TRBD1 or TRBD2 (5 bases each). Looked up from germline, CDR1 is SEHNR and CDR2 is FQNEAQ (reference sequence). CDR3 length: 16 residues. The DNA of the CDR3 is TGTGCCAGCAGCAAAGATCCGGGATTCGGACAAGGGACCCAGTACTTC. It specifies CASSKDPGFGQGTQYF.

There are a few counts of this clonotype. The V call is TRBV7-8, the J call TRBJ2-1, with 7 bases identical to TRBD2. CDR3 length: 15 amino acids. Germline CDR1 is SGHVS and CDR2 is FQNEAQ. The CDR3 spells CASWEGSTSYNEQFF. CDR3 in DNA: TGTGCGAGCTGGGAGGGCTCTACCTCCTACAATGAGCAGTTCTTC.

There are a few counts of this clonotype. This chain links TRBV5-5 with TRBJ1-1; no clear D gene. This CDR3 is built from 12 residues. V lost 2 bases and J 6 bases, leaving 8 bases between the germline ends. Germline V gene lookup returns CDR1 SGHKS and CDR2 YYEKEE (reference sequence). The CDR3 nucleotides read TGTGCCAGCAGCTTAGTGGCTTCTGAAGCTTTCTTT. This encodes CASSLVASEAFF.

This chain connects TRBV7-2 to TRBJ2-1; D remains ambiguous. From germline, CDR1 is SGHTA and CDR2 FQGNSA. CDR3 length equals 14 residues. Trimming cost V 2 bases and J 5 bases, with 10 bases left between them. The CDR3 reads CASSLSRQNNEQFF. The CDR3, as DNA: TGTGCCAGCAGCTTAAGTCGGCAGAACAATGAGCAGTTCTTC.

The rearrangement links TRBV5-1 to TRBJ2-5; no reliable D call. This CDR3 has 13 amino acids. Trimming removed 5 bases at V and 5 bases at J, with 13 bases between. Germline lookup yields CDR1 SGHRS and CDR2 YFSETQ. This chain's CDR3 is CASRGSLGETQYF. The CDR3 nucleotides read TGCGCCAGCAGGGGCAGCCTAGGGGAGACCCAGTACTTC. The full variable domain, completed using reference TRBV5-1 and TRBJ2-5, is KAGVTQTPRYLIKTRGQQVTLSCSPISGHRSVSWYQQTPGQGLQFLFEYFSETQRNKGNFPGRFSGRQFSNSRSEMNVSTLELGDSALYLCASRGSLGETQYFGPGTRLLVL.

This clonotype was observed at least ten times. V and J are TRBV20-1 and TRBJ2-2; D gene ambiguous. CDR3 length: 16 amino acids. Trimming stripped 5 bases from V and 1 base from J, with 17 bases between. CDR1 DFQATT and CDR2 SNEGSKA come from the germline V gene (reference sequence). As DNA, the CDR3 is TGCAGTGCTGTCCCCGGCGGCGGCTTGAACACCGGGGAGCTGTTTTTT. Its protein is CSAVPGGGLNTGELFF.

This clonotype has only a few counts. V and J are TRBV29-1 and TRBJ2-1; either TRBD1 or TRBD2 may supply D (6 bases each). The V gene lost 6 bases and the J gene lost 6 bases, with 18 bases spanning the gap. The germline V gene encodes CDR1 SQVTM and CDR2 ANQGSEA. There are 14 residues in the CDR3. This chain's CDR3 is CSVGAGIGANEQFF. For the CDR3, the DNA is TGCAGCGTGGGGGCGGGGATCGGGGCCAATGAGCAGTTCTTC.

In its sample, this clonotype was seen many times. The chain is built from TRBV4-2 and TRBJ1-5; tentative D call: TRBD1 (5 bases). V was clipped by 3 bases and J by 3 bases, with 12 bases between them. The CDR3 extends over 15 amino acids. The germline gives CDR1 LGHNA, CDR2 YNFKEQ. The CDR3: CASSQGDGFNQPQHF. CDR3 DNA: TGTGCCAGCAGCCAGGGGGACGGCTTCAATCAGCCCCAGCATTTT.

This clonotype was recorded at least ten times. The rearrangement joins TRBV12-3 or TRBV12-4 to TRBJ1-2; unclear D gene. This CDR3 region has 13 residues. Trimming stripped 6 bases from V and 6 bases from J, with 14 bases between. CDR3 nucleotide sequence: TGTGCCAGCAGGTCGATTGGACTTAATGGCTACACCTTC. As protein: CASRSIGLNGYTF.

This clonotype was observed a handful of times. This chain joins TRBV11-2 and TRBJ2-3; 8 bases line up with TRBD2. Unmatched junction bases numbered 6, after V lost 0 bases and J lost 4 bases. The CDR3 is made up of 16 amino acids. Germline assignment: CDR1 SGHAT and CDR2 FQNNGV. CDR3 amino acids: CASSLEGRGGPDTQYF. The CDR3, as DNA: TGTGCCAGCAGCTTAGAAGGTCGCGGGGGGCCAGATACGCAGTATTTT.

The chain employs TRBV20-1 and TRBJ2-1, with TRBD2 matching 12 bases. The trim removed 1 base at V and 6 bases at J, leaving 4 bases unmatched. Germline assignment: CDR1 DFQATT and CDR2 SNEGSKA (reference sequence). The CDR3 runs 15 residues. The CDR3 nucleotides are TGCAGTGCTAGAGTCAGGACTAGCGGGATCAATGAGCAGTTCTTC. Its translation: CSARVRTSGINEQFF.

This clonotype was found many times. V and J are TRBV6-2 or TRBV6-3 and TRBJ1-5, with TRBD1 matching over 9 bases. CDR1 is MNHEY and CDR2 is SVGEGT in the germline V gene. CDR3 size: 17 residues. The J segment lost 3 bases and the V segment lost 5 bases, leaving 11 bases of the junction unmatched. This CDR3 is CASSPPLQGATNQPQHF. For the CDR3, the DNA is TGTGCCAGCAGTCCCCCCCTACAGGGGGCTACCAATCAGCCCCAGCATTTT.